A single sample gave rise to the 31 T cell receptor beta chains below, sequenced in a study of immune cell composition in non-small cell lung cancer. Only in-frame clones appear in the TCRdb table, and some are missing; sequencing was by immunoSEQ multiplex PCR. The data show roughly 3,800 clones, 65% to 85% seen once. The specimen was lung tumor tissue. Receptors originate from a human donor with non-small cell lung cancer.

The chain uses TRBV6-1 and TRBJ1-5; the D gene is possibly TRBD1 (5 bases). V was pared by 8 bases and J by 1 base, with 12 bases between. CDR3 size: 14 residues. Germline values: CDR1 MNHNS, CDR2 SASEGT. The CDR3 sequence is CASQGDLSNQPQHF. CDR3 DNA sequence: TGTGCCAGCCAGGGCGACCTCAGCAATCAGCCCCAGCATTTT.

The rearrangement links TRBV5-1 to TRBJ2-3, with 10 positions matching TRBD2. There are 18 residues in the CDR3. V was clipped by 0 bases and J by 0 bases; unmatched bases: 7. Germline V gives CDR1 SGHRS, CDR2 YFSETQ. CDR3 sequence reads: CASSLGGSGGPSTDTQYF. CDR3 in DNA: TGCGCCAGCAGCTTGGGGGGTAGCGGGGGGCCAAGCACAGATACGCAGTATTTT. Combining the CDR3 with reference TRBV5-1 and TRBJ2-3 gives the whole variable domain KAGVTQTPRYLIKTRGQQVTLSCSPISGHRSVSWYQQTPGQGLQFLFEYFSETQRNKGNFPGRFSGRQFSNSRSEMNVSTLELGDSALYLCASSLGGSGGPSTDTQYFGPGTRLTVL.

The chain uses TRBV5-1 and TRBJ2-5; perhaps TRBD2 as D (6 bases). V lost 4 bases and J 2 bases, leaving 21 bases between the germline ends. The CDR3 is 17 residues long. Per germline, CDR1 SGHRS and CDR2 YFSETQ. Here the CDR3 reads CASSPIRDSWRQETQYF. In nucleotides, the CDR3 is TGCGCCAGCAGCCCCATTCGGGACTCCTGGCGACAAGAGACCCAGTACTTC. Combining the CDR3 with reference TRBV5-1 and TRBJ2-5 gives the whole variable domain KAGVTQTPRYLIKTRGQQVTLSCSPISGHRSVSWYQQTPGQGLQFLFEYFSETQRNKGNFPGRFSGRQFSNSRSEMNVSTLELGDSALYLCASSPIRDSWRQETQYFGPGTRLLVL.

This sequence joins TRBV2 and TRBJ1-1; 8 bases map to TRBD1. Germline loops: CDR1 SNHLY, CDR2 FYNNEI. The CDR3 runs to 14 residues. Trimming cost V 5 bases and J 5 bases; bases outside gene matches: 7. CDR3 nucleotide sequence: TGTGCCAGCAGTTCTACAGGGGGGAGGACTGAAGCTTTCTTT. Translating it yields CASSSTGGRTEAFF.

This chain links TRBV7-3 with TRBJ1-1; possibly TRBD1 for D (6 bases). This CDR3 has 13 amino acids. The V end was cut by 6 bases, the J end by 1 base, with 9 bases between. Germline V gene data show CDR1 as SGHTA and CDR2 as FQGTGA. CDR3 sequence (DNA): TGTGCCAGCAGAACACAGGGGAACACTGAAGCTTTCTTT. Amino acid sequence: CASRTQGNTEAFF.

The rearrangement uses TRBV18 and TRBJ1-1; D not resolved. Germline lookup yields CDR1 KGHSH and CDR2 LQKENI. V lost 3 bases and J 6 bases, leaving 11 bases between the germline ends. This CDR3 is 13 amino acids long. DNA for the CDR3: TGTGCCAGCTCACCCCGGGTTGACGCTGAAGCTTTCTTT. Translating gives CASSPRVDAEAFF.

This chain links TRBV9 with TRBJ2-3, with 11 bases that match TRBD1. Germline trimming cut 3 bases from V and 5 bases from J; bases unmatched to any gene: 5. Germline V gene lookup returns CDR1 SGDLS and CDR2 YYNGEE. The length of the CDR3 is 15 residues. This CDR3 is CASSAGQGVGDTQYF. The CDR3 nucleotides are TGTGCCAGCAGCGCGGGACAGGGGGTCGGAGATACGCAGTATTTT. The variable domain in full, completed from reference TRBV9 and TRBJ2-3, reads DSGVTQTPKHLITATGQRVTLRCSPRSGDLSVYWYQQSLDQGLQFLIQYYNGEERAKGNILERFSAQQFPDLHSELNLSSLELGDSALYFCASSAGQGVGDTQYFGPGTRLTVL.

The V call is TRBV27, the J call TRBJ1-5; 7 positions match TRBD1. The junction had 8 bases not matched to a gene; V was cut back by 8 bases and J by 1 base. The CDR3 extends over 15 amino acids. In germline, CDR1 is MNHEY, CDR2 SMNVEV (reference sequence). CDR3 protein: CASRPTGMSNQPQHF. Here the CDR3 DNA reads TGTGCCAGCCGTCCGACAGGGATGAGCAATCAGCCCCAGCATTTT.

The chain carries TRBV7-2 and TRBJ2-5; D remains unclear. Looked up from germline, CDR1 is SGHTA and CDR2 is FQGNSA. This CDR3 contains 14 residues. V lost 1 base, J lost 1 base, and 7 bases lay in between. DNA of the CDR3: TGTGCCAGCAGCTTAGAGTACAGCCAAGAGACCCAGTACTTC. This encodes CASSLEYSQETQYF.

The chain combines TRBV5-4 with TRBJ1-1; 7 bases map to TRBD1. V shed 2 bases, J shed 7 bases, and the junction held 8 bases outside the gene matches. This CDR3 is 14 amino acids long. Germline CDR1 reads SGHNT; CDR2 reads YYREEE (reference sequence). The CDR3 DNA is TGTGCCAGCAGCTTAACAGGGACAGACCATGAAGCTTTCTTT. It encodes CASSLTGTDHEAFF.

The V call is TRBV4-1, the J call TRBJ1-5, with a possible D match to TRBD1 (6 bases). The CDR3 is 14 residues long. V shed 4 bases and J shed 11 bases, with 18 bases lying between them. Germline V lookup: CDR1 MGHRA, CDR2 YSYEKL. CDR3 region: CASSRGQPTGTQHF. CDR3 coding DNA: TGCGCCAGCAGCCGCGGACAGCCTACGGGTACCCAGCATTTT.

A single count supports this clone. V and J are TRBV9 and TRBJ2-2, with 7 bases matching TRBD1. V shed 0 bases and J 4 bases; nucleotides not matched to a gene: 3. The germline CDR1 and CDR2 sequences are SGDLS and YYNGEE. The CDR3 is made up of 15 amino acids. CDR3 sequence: CASSVDTGATGELFF. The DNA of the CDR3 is TGTGCCAGCAGCGTAGATACAGGGGCCACCGGGGAGCTGTTTTTT.

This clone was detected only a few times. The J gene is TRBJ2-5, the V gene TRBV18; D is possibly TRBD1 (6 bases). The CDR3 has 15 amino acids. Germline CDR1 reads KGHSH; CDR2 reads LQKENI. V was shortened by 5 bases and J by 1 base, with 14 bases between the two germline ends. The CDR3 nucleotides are TGTGCCAGCTCATTCTTCGGACAGACCCAAGAGACCCAGTACTTC. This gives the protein CASSFFGQTQETQYF.

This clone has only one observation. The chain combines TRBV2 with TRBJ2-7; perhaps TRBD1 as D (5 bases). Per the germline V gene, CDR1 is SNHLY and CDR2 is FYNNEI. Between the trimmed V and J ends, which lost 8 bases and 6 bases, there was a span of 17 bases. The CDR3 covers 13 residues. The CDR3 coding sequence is TGTGCCAGCTTGGGGCCCATGAAGAGCGAGCAGTACTTC. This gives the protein CASLGPMKSEQYF.

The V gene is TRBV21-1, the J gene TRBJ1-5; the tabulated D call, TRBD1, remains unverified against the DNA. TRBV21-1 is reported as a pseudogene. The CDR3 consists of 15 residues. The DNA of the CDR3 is TGTGCCAGCATCGTTACAGGGTTTAAGGGTCAGCCCCAGCATTTT. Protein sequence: CASIVTGFKGQPQHF.

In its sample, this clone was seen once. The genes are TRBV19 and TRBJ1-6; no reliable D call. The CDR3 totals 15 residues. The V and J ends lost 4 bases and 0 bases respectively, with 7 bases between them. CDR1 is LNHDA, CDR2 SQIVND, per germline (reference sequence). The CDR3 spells CASSSRSSYNSPLHF. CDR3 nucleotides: TGTGCCAGTAGTAGTAGGAGCTCCTATAATTCACCCCTCCACTTT.

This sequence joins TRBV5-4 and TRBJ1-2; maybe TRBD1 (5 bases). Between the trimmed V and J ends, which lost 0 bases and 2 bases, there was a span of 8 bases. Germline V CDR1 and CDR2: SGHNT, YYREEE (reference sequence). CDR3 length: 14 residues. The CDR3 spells CASSLGAGNYGYTF. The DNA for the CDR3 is TGTGCCAGCAGCTTGGGGGCAGGGAACTATGGCTACACCTTC. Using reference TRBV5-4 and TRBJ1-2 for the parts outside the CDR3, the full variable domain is ETGVTQSPTHLIKTRGQQVTLRCSSQSGHNTVSWYQQALGQGPQFIFQYYREEENGRGNFPPRFSGLQFPNYSSELNVNALELDDSALYLCASSLGAGNYGYTFGSGTRLTVV.

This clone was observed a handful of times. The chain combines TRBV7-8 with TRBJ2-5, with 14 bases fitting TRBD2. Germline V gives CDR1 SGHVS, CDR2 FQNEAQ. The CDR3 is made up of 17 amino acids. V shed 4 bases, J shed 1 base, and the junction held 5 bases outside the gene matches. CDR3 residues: CASSYGGLAGVQETQYF. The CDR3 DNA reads TGTGCCAGCAGCTACGGGGGACTAGCGGGGGTCCAAGAGACCCAGTACTTC.

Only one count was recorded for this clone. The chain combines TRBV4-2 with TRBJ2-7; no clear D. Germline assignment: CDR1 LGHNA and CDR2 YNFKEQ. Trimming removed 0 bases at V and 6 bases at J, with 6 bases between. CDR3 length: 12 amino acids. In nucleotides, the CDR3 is TGTGCCAGCAGCCAAGATGAACTCGAGCAGTACTTC. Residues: CASSQDELEQYF.

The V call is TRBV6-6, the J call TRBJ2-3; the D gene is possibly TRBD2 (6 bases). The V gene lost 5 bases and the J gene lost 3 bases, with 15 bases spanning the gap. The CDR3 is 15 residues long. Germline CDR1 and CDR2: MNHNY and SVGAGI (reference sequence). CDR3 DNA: TGTGCCAGCAGTATAACCGCAGGAGGGACAGATACGCAGTATTTT. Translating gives CASSITAGGTDTQYF.

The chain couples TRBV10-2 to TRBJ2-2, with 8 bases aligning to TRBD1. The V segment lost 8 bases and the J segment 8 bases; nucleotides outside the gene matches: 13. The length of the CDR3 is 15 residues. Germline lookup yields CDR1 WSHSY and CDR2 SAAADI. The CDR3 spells CASSEADRGGGELFF. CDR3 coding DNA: TGCGCCAGCTCGGAAGCCGACAGGGGAGGAGGGGAGCTGTTTTTT.

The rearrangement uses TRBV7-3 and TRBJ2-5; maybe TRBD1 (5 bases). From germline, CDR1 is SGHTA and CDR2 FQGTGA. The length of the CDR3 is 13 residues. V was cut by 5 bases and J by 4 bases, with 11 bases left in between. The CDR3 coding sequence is TGTGCCAGCAGCGCGACAGATATAGAGACCCAGTACTTC. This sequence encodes CASSATDIETQYF.

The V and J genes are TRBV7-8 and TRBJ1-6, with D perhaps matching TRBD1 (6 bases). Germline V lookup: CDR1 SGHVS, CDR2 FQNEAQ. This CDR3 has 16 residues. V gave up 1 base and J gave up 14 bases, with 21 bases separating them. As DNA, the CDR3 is TGTGCCAGCAGCTTAGAGGGCGCAGGGGCCAGGGGAGCCCTCCACTTT. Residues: CASSLEGAGARGALHF.

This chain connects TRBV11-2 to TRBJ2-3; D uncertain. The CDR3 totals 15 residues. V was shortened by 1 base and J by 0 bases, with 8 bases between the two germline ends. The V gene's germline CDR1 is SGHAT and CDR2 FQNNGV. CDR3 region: CASSLVAASTDTQYF. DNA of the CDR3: TGTGCCAGCAGCTTAGTAGCAGCTAGCACAGATACGCAGTATTTT.

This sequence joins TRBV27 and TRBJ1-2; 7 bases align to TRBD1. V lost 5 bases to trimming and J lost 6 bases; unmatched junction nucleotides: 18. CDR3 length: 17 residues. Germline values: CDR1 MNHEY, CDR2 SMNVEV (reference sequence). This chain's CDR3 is CASSRAGTEVVEDGYTF. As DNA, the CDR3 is TGTGCCAGCAGTAGAGCCGGGACAGAGGTTGTGGAGGATGGCTACACCTTC.

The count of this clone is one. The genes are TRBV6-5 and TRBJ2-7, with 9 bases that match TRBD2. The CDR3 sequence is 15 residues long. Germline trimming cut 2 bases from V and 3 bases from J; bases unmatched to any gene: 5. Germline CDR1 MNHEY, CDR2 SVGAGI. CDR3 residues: CASSYRRGGHYEQYF. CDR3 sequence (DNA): TGTGCCAGCAGTTACAGGCGGGGGGGCCACTACGAGCAGTACTTC.

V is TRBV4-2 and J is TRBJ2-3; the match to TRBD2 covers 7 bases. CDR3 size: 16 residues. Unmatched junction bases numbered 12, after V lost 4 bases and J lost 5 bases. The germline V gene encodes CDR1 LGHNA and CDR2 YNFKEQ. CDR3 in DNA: TGTGCCAGCAGCCCGCTCAGGATGGGGGGGGGAGATACGCAGTATTTT. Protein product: CASSPLRMGGGDTQYF.

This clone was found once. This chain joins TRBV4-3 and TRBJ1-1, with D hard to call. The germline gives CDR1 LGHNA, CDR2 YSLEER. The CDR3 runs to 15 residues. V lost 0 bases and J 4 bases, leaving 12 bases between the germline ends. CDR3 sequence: CASSQDSRVSTEAFF. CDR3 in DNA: TGCGCCAGCAGCCAAGATTCTCGGGTTAGCACTGAAGCTTTCTTT.

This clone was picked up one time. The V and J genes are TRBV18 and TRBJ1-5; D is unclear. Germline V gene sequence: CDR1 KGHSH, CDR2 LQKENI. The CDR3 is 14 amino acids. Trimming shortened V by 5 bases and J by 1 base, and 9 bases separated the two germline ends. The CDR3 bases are TGTGCCAGCTCAGAGGGTTTAAGCAATCAGCCCCAGCATTTT. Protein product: CASSEGLSNQPQHF.

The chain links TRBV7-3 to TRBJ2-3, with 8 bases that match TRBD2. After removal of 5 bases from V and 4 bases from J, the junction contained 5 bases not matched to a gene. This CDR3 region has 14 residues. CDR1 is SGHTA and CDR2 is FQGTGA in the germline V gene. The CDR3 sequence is CASSDAGGADTQYF. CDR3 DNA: TGTGCCAGCAGCGATGCGGGGGGTGCAGATACGCAGTATTTT.

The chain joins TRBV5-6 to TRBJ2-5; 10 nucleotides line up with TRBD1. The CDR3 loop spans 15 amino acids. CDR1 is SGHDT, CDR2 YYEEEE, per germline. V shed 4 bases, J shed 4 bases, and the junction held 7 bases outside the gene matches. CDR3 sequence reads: CASSLGQGDLETQYF. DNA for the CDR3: TGTGCCAGCAGCCTCGGACAGGGGGATTTAGAGACCCAGTACTTC. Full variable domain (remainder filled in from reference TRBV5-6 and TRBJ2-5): DAGVTQSPTHLIKTRGQQVTLRCSPKSGHDTVSWYQQALGQGPQFIFQYYEEEERQRGNFPDRFSGHQFPNYSSELNVNALLLGDSALYLCASSLGQGDLETQYFGPGTRLLVL.